These 21 T cell receptor beta chains came from one sample sequenced in a study of OX40 agonist ivuxolimab in advanced cancers. Some clones are missing from TCRdb's copy, which holds only in-frame ones; the method was immunoSEQ multiplex PCR. The profile shows about 48,000 clones, nearly 95% of them singletons. The sequencing here drew on CD4+ or CD8+ T cells sorted from blood, taken in a trial of the OX40 agonist ivuxolimab. These TCRs come from an adult with an advanced solid tumor such as melanoma, head and neck, liver or kidney cancer.

This clone has a single count. J is TRBJ2-1 and V is TRBV6-5, with 15 bases fitting TRBD2. Germline lookup yields CDR1 MNHEY and CDR2 SVGAGI. The ends lost 1 base at V and 7 bases at J; junction bases unmatched: 2. This CDR3 region has 16 residues. CDR3 sequence reads: CASSYLGLAGGNEQFF. CDR3 sequence (DNA): TGTGCCAGCAGTTACTTGGGACTAGCGGGGGGTAATGAGCAGTTCTTC.

Note on this clone: At one end, the junction sequence differs from germline, possibly due to a read error. J is TRBJ2-3 and V is TRBV7-7; D is perhaps TRBD2 (5 bases). CDR1 SSHAT and CDR2 FNYEAQ come from the germline V gene (reference sequence). The CDR3 is made up of 15 amino acids. In DNA, the CDR3 is TGTGCTAGCAGCTTAAGCCTAGCTAACACAGATACGCAGTATTTT. It is translated as CASSLSLANTDTQYF.

This chain joins TRBV6-1 and TRBJ1-1; D is unclear. The germline V gene encodes CDR1 MNHNS and CDR2 SASEGT. V lost 3 bases and J 6 bases, leaving 8 bases between the germline ends. This CDR3 is built from 12 residues. CDR3 loop: CASSDWVAEAFF. CDR3 sequence (DNA): TGTGCCAGCAGTGACTGGGTAGCTGAAGCTTTCTTT.

This clone appeared a few times. The genes are TRBV15 and TRBJ1-6; TRBD1 might be the D (6 bases). Between the trimmed V and J ends, which lost 6 bases and 10 bases, there was a span of 13 bases. This CDR3 is built from 13 residues. CDR1 and CDR2 (germline): LNHNV, YYDKDF (reference sequence). The CDR3 sequence is CATRQGPGSPLHF. The CDR3 DNA sequence: TGTGCCACCAGGCAGGGGCCAGGATCACCCCTCCACTTT.

This clone has only a few counts. CDR3 sequence reads: CASSFEGWDSPLHF. The CDR3 DNA reads TGTGCCAGCAGCTTTGAGGGCTGGGATTCACCCCTCCACTTT. The genes are TRBV7-8 and TRBJ1-6; no clear D gene. Germline lookup yields CDR1 SGHVS and CDR2 FQNEAQ. The CDR3 contains 14 residues. With 3 bases removed from V and 8 bases from J, the gap between germline ends came to 11 bases.

The chain couples TRBV10-3 to TRBJ2-2, with unresolved D. V was cut by 4 bases and J by 5 bases, with 17 bases left in between. The CDR3 loop spans 16 amino acids. Looked up from germline, CDR1 is ENHRY and CDR2 is SYGVKD. CDR3 nucleotides: TGTGCCATCAGTGGGCCCCAAGGCGACGGGACCGGGGAGCTGTTTTTT. As protein: CAISGPQGDGTGELFF.

The CDR3 loop reads CARSLASGGHNEQFF. The DNA of the CDR3 is TGTGCCAGAAGCTTGGCCAGCGGGGGGCATAATGAGCAGTTCTTC. This chain joins TRBV5-3 and TRBJ2-1, with 9 bases matching TRBD2. TRBV5-3 is recorded as an ORF, its role being uncertain. V gave up 0 bases and J gave up 7 bases; unmatched junction bases: 5. This CDR3 has 15 residues.

This chain uses TRBV19 with TRBJ2-1; D perhaps matches TRBD1 (6 bases). Trimming took 5 bases from V and 5 from J, leaving 31 bases between them. Germline V gene data show CDR1 as LNHDA and CDR2 as SQIVND (reference sequence). This CDR3 spans 20 amino acids. CDR3 region: CASSALDLGQSGGYHNEQFF. CDR3 in DNA: TGTGCCAGTAGTGCGCTAGATCTCGGACAGTCGGGCGGGTATCACAATGAGCAGTTCTTC.

This clone was seen just once. The rearrangement joins TRBV7-8 to TRBJ1-2; TRBD1 might be the D (6 bases). This CDR3 comprises 15 residues. V dropped 2 bases and J dropped 3 bases, with 13 bases sitting between them. Germline CDR1 reads SGHVS; CDR2 reads FQNEAQ. The CDR3 DNA is TGTGCCAGCAGCTTATCCGGACAGATTTACTATGGCTACACCTTC. The encoded protein is CASSLSGQIYYGYTF.

The V gene is TRBV7-9, the J gene TRBJ1-1, with D unresolved. This CDR3 spans 17 amino acids. The V end lost 2 bases, the J end lost 0 bases, and 16 bases lay between the germline ends. CDR1 is SEHNR and CDR2 is FQNEAQ in the germline V gene (reference sequence). CDR3 sequence: CASSLSGGPDMNTEAFF. The CDR3 DNA reads TGTGCCAGCAGCTTATCTGGAGGACCCGATATGAACACTGAAGCTTTCTTT.

The V and J genes are TRBV9 and TRBJ2-7; D possibly matches TRBD1 or TRBD2 (6 bases each). The CDR3 covers 17 residues. CDR1 is SGDLS, CDR2 YYNGEE, per germline. V shed 4 bases and J shed 6 bases, with 26 bases lying between them. CDR3 nucleotide sequence: TGTGCCAGCAGCCCGAGCCCGGAGGAGGGGGTTGTTTTCGAGCAGTACTTC. Translated: CASSPSPEEGVVFEQYF.

The rearrangement uses TRBV27 and TRBJ1-5; 7 nucleotides agree with TRBD1. Germline lookup yields CDR1 MNHEY and CDR2 SMNVEV (reference sequence). The junction had 11 bases not matched to a gene; V was cut back by 2 bases and J by 16 bases. The CDR3 totals 13 residues. The CDR3 loop reads CASSLRGNRGLHF. DNA for the CDR3: TGTGCCAGCAGTTTACGAGGGAACAGGGGTTTACATTTT.

This clone is a singleton in its sample. The chain is built from TRBV29-1 and TRBJ1-3, with no clear D. Looked up from germline, CDR1 is SQVTM and CDR2 is ANQGSEA. V gave up 7 bases and J gave up 0 bases, with 10 bases separating them. This CDR3 region has 13 residues. In DNA form, the CDR3 reads TGCAGCGCGGGGTCAAGCTCTGGAAACACCATATATTTT. This codes for CSAGSSSGNTIYF.

The CDR3 DNA is TGCGCCAGCAGCCAAGGAGCGGGGGGCTCCCAAGAGACCCAGTACTTC. Translating it yields CASSQGAGGSQETQYF. The chain uses TRBV4-1 and TRBJ2-5; TRBD2 matches at 9 bases. The germline V gene encodes CDR1 MGHRA and CDR2 YSYEKL. Trimming removed 1 base from V and 1 base from J; junction bases left unmatched: 4. The CDR3 is 16 residues long.

Turning to this clone: At one end, the junction sequence differs from germline, possibly due to a read error. Other DNA sequences of this sample code for an identical CDR3. The rearrangement links TRBV2 to TRBJ1-4; 10 bases agree with TRBD1. The V gene's germline CDR1 is SNHLY and CDR2 FYNNEI. The CDR3 runs 15 residues. The CDR3 coding sequence is TGTGCCAGCAGCGGTACGACAGGGGGCATTGAAAAACTGTTTTTC. As protein: CASSGTTGGIEKLFF.

In its sample, this clone was seen a few times. The chain is built from TRBV28 and TRBJ1-1; D is undetermined. Germline assignment: CDR1 MDHEN and CDR2 SYDVKM. V dropped 3 bases and J dropped 8 bases, with 7 bases sitting between them. The CDR3 loop spans 11 amino acids. The DNA for the CDR3 is TGTGCCAGCAGTTTGGGAATGGAAGCTTTCTTT. It specifies CASSLGMEAFF. Full variable domain (remainder filled in from reference TRBV28 and TRBJ1-1): DVKVTQSSRYLVKRTGEKVFLECVQDMDHENMFWYRQDPGLGLRLIYFSYDVKMKEKGDIPEGYSVSREKKERFSLILESASTNQTSMYLCASSLGMEAFFGQGTRLTVV.

The CDR3 region is CASSLGLQVPRNGYTF. The CDR3 DNA sequence: TGTGCCAGCAGCTTAGGGTTGCAGGTCCCTCGGAATGGCTACACCTTC. The chain uses TRBV11-2 and TRBJ1-2; D ambiguous. Germline CDR1 and CDR2: SGHAT and FQNNGV. V shed 1 base and J shed 6 bases, with 18 bases lying between them. The CDR3 covers 16 residues.

The V and J genes are TRBV11-2 and TRBJ1-1; D unclear. V was shortened by 0 bases and J by 11 bases, with 10 bases between the two germline ends. Germline CDR1 is SGHAT and CDR2 is FQNNGV. This CDR3 has 12 residues. CDR3 sequence (DNA): TGTGCCAGCAGCTTAGAAAGGGCGCGTGCTTTCTTT. Protein product: CASSLERARAFF.

This clone was recorded once. V and J are TRBV7-9 and TRBJ2-1; D ambiguous. The CDR3 loop spans 13 amino acids. The germline CDR1 and CDR2 sequences are SEHNR and FQNEAQ (reference sequence). Between the trimmed V and J ends, which lost 5 bases and 5 bases, there was a span of 10 bases. DNA of the CDR3: TGTGCCAGCAGCGGAACAGCTAACAATGAGCAGTTCTTC. Encoded protein: CASSGTANNEQFF.

The chain links TRBV7-6 to TRBJ2-1, with D perhaps being TRBD1 or TRBD2 (5 bases each). Deletions cut 5 bases from V and 4 bases from J, with 9 bases between. Germline V gives CDR1 SGHVS, CDR2 FNYEAQ. The length of the CDR3 is 13 residues. For the CDR3, the DNA is TGTGCCAGCAGCCGGGACCAATACAATGAGCAGTTCTTC. This codes for CASSRDQYNEQFF.

The genes are TRBV7-9 and TRBJ2-3; D not certain. The CDR3 sequence is 11 residues long. Per the germline V gene, CDR1 is SEHNR and CDR2 is FQNEAQ (reference sequence). V lost 8 bases to trimming and J lost 0 bases, with 3 bases between them. The CDR3 loop is CASVSTDTQYF. The CDR3 region has the DNA TGTGCCAGCGTAAGCACAGATACGCAGTATTTT. The variable domain in full, with the rest retrieved from reference TRBV7-9 and TRBJ2-3, is DTGVSQNPRHKITKRGQNVTFRCDPISEHNRLYWYRQTLGQGPEFLTYFQNEAQLEKSRLLSDRFSAERPKGSFSTLEIQRTEQGDSAMYLCASVSTDTQYFGPGTRLTVL.